The 18 T cell receptor beta chains below all came from one sample that was sequenced in a study of OX40 agonist ivuxolimab in advanced cancers. The data were produced by immunoSEQ multiplex PCR, yet TCRdb's version contains in-frame clones alone and is incomplete. The sample shows approximately 40,000 clones, 70% to 90% of them seen only once. The specimen comprised CD4+ or CD8+ T cells sorted from blood, sampled in a trial of the OX40 agonist ivuxolimab. Every receptor here comes from an adult with an advanced solid tumor such as melanoma, head and neck, liver or kidney cancer.

This chain joins TRBV5-1 and TRBJ2-1; D not certain. Germline V gene sequence: CDR1 SGHRS, CDR2 YFSETQ. V was trimmed by 2 bases and J by 9 bases, leaving 6 bases between them. CDR3 length: 11 residues. CDR3 sequence: CASSFDTEQFF. In DNA form, the CDR3 reads TGCGCCAGCAGCTTTGACACTGAGCAGTTCTTC.

Here the CDR3 reads CASSLRSGRTDTQYF. CDR3 coding DNA: TGTGCCAGCAGCTTGAGGTCAGGGAGAACAGATACGCAGTATTTT. The chain combines TRBV5-4 with TRBJ2-3; either TRBD1 or TRBD2 may supply D (5 bases each). This CDR3 has 15 residues. Trimming removed 1 base from V and 3 bases from J, with 12 bases in between. Germline V gives CDR1 SGHNT, CDR2 YYREEE (reference sequence). The full variable domain, in which reference TRBV5-4 and TRBJ2-3 provide the parts outside the CDR3, is ETGVTQSPTHLIKTRGQQVTLRCSSQSGHNTVSWYQQALGQGPQFIFQYYREEENGRGNFPPRFSGLQFPNYSSELNVNALELDDSALYLCASSLRSGRTDTQYFGPGTRLTVL.

The chain employs TRBV27 and TRBJ1-6; D is unresolved. CDR1 is MNHEY, CDR2 SMNVEV, per germline (reference sequence). This CDR3 is 14 amino acids long. Trimming removed 7 bases at V and 6 bases at J, with 13 bases between. The CDR3: CASTQPQLNSPLHF. As DNA, the CDR3 is TGTGCCAGCACTCAACCCCAGCTTAATTCACCCCTCCACTTT.

The chain recombines TRBV5-6 with TRBJ1-2, with D possibly being TRBD1 (5 bases). Looked up from germline, CDR1 is SGHDT and CDR2 is YYEEEE. V was shortened by 3 bases and J by 3 bases, with 9 bases between the two germline ends. CDR3 length equals 13 residues. CDR3 sequence (DNA): TGTGCCAGCAGCTCCCCAGGGTACTATGGCTACACCTTC. This encodes CASSSPGYYGYTF.

The chain employs TRBV10-3 and TRBJ2-7, with TRBD2 as a possible D gene (5 bases). The ends were cut back, 0 bases at V and 2 bases at J, with 11 bases in the middle. The CDR3 is made up of 15 amino acids. In germline, CDR1 is ENHRY, CDR2 SYGVKD. The CDR3 sequence: CAISESTIGTYEQYF. In DNA form, the CDR3 reads TGTGCCATCAGTGAGTCGACTATAGGGACCTACGAGCAGTACTTC.

This clone was picked up a small number of times. The junction does not match germline at one end; this may be a read error. The V and J genes are TRBV28 and TRBJ1-5; D is unresolved. The CDR3 has 12 amino acids. Germline CDR1 and CDR2: MDHEN and SYDVKM. The CDR3 nucleotides read TGTGCCGGCAGCACTACGGAACAGCCCCAGCATTTT. It specifies CAGSTTEQPQHF.

The chain carries TRBV27 and TRBJ1-1; 9 bases line up with TRBD1. This CDR3 has 15 residues. Unmatched junction bases numbered 11, after V lost 5 bases and J lost 7 bases. Germline assignment: CDR1 MNHEY and CDR2 SMNVEV (reference sequence). The CDR3 nucleotides are TGTGCCAGCAGTCCTTTACAGGGGGCGCGTGGTGAAGCTTTCTTT. It is translated as CASSPLQGARGEAFF.

J is TRBJ2-3 and V is TRBV5-4; TRBD2 matches 14 bases. The CDR3 totals 15 residues. V gave up 3 bases and J gave up 5 bases; unmatched junction bases: 2. The germline V gene encodes CDR1 SGHNT and CDR2 YYREEE (reference sequence). The CDR3 spells CASSSGLAGEDTQYF. CDR3 DNA: TGTGCCAGCAGCTCGGGACTAGCGGGAGAAGATACGCAGTATTTT.

In nucleotides, the CDR3 is TGCGCCAGCAGAACAGGACAGGGGATTCAAGAGCCCCAGCATTTT. Translated, it gives CASRTGQGIQEPQHF. This chain links TRBV5-1 with TRBJ1-5; 9 bases align to TRBD1. CDR1 and CDR2 (germline): SGHRS, YFSETQ. This CDR3 is 15 amino acids long. V trimming: 5 bases; J trimming: 8 bases; junction bases outside the gene matches: 11.

This clone was recorded a few times. This chain uses TRBV20-1 with TRBJ1-1; D remains ambiguous. Germline V gives CDR1 DFQATT, CDR2 SNEGSKA (reference sequence). The CDR3 contains 11 residues. Trimming removed 4 bases from V and 1 base from J, with 4 bases in between. This CDR3 is CSAIKNTEAFF. CDR3 coding DNA: TGCAGTGCTATCAAGAACACTGAAGCTTTCTTT.

V and J are TRBV4-1 and TRBJ1-1; tentative D call: TRBD1 (5 bases). Germline CDR1 and CDR2: MGHRA and YSYEKL. The CDR3 spans 17 residues. Trimming removed 0 bases at V and 3 bases at J, with 17 bases between. CDR3: CASSQDMRGTGDTEAFF. The DNA of the CDR3 is TGCGCCAGCAGCCAAGATATGAGGGGAACGGGGGACACTGAAGCTTTCTTT.

The rearrangement joins TRBV28 to TRBJ2-1; 9 bases fit TRBD2. The CDR3 totals 16 residues. From germline, CDR1 is MDHEN and CDR2 SYDVKM. Trimming at V came to 2 bases and at J to 9 bases, leaving 11 bases not matched to a gene. CDR3 residues: CASSLEVGGRGGEQFF. The CDR3 DNA follows: TGTGCCAGCAGTTTAGAGGTGGGCGGGAGGGGTGGTGAGCAGTTCTTC.

V usage is TRBV19 and J usage is TRBJ2-3; TRBD2 matches 8 bases. Germline CDR1 reads LNHDA; CDR2 reads SQIVND (reference sequence). Germline trimming cut 5 bases from V and 0 bases from J; bases unmatched to any gene: 1. The CDR3 is made up of 14 amino acids. The CDR3 DNA follows: TGTGCCAGTAGTCCTAGCGGGAGCACAGATACGCAGTATTTT. Translating gives CASSPSGSTDTQYF.

The chain joins TRBV6-5 to TRBJ2-2; D is undetermined. This CDR3 spans 16 amino acids. Germline CDR1 MNHEY, CDR2 SVGAGI. The ends were cut back, 2 bases at V and 4 bases at J, with 14 bases in the middle. The CDR3 DNA follows: TGTGCCAGCAGTTACAGGAGCCCAAGCCCCACCGGGGAGCTGTTTTTT. It codes for CASSYRSPSPTGELFF.

This chain connects TRBV28 to TRBJ2-1; 7 bases align to TRBD2. CDR3 length equals 15 residues. J was trimmed by 3 bases and V by 4 bases; bases with no gene match: 6. Germline CDR1 is MDHEN and CDR2 is SYDVKM. The CDR3 sequence: CASSYPGGRYNEQFF. CDR3 sequence (DNA): TGTGCCAGCAGTTACCCGGGAGGCCGCTACAATGAGCAGTTCTTC.

This clone was seen only once. The chain employs TRBV21-1 and TRBJ2-2. TRBV21-1 is a listed pseudogene. The CDR3 has 13 amino acids. The CDR3 DNA reads TGTGCCAGCAGCAAAGCGGGGACCGGGGAGCTGTTTTTT. Translation gives CASSKAGTGELFF.

This chain uses TRBV9 with TRBJ2-1; 7 bases map to TRBD1. The length of the CDR3 is 16 residues. Germline V gives CDR1 SGDLS, CDR2 YYNGEE. Trimming removed 2 bases from V and 4 bases from J; junction bases left unmatched: 9. Here the CDR3 DNA reads TGTGCCAGCAGCGTTACAGGGGTTCGGATGTACAATGAGCAGTTCTTC. This encodes CASSVTGVRMYNEQFF.

The V and J genes are TRBV9 and TRBJ2-5; TRBD1 might be the D (6 bases). Germline-derived CDR1 and CDR2 are SGDLS and YYNGEE. The V end was cut by 3 bases, the J end by 5 bases, with 11 bases between. CDR3 length: 13 residues. CDR3 DNA: TGTGCCAGCAGCGCCAGGGGCGCGGAGACCCAGTACTTC. It is translated as CASSARGAETQYF.